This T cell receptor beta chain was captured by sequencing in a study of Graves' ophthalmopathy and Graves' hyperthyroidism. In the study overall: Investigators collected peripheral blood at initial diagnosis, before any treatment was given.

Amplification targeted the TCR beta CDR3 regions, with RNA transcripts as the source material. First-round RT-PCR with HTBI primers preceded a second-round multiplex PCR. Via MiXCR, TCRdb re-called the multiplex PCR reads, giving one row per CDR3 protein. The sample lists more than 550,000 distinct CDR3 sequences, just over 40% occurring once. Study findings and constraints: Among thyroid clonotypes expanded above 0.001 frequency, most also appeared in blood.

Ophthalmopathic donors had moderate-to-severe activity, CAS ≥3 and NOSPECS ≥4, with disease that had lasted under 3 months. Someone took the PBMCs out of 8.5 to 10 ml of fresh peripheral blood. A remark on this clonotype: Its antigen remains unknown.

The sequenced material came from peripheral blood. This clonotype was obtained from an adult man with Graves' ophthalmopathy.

CDR3 residues: CASLHPIDRPTLNGYTF. CDR3 DNA sequence: TGTGCCAGCCTCCACCCCATCGACAGGCCCACACTCAATGGCTACACCTTC. The chain uses TRBV7-3 and TRBJ1-2; TRBD1 is a possible D gene (6 bases). Looked up from germline, CDR1 is SGHTA and CDR2 is FQGTGA. This CDR3 comprises 17 residues. V gave up 8 bases and J gave up 6 bases, with 28 bases separating them.